These 19 T cell receptor beta chains share one sample of origin, sequenced in a study of T cells in localized non-small cell lung cancer. The repertoire was sequenced with immunoSEQ multiplex PCR; TCRdb's copy has only in-frame clones and lacks some. The sample includes approximately 1,300 clones, 20% of them seen just once. Specimen: normal lung tissue next to the tumor, collected before any cancer treatment. These receptors were obtained from a male donor at least 60 years old with stage I lung adenocarcinoma.

This clone was seen a few times. J is TRBJ2-3 and V is TRBV19, with TRBD2 identical over 9 bases. Germline V lookup: CDR1 LNHDA, CDR2 SQIVND (reference sequence). This CDR3 region has 16 residues. Losses at the gene ends were 3 bases for V and 5 bases for J; bases not matched to a gene: 9. In DNA, the CDR3 is TGTGCCAGTAGTATCCCCCCAGCGGGGGGTGGAGATACGCAGTATTTT. Amino acid sequence: CASSIPPAGGGDTQYF.

This clone is labeled as medium-sized. V is TRBV6-8 and J is TRBJ2-6, with a weak D call TRBD2 (5 bases). The CDR3 extends over 14 amino acids. Germline CDR1 MNHGY, CDR2 SAAAGT. V lost 10 bases to trimming and J lost 1 base, with 11 bases between them. CDR3 in amino acids: CAIQRDSGANVLTF. The CDR3 bases are TGTGCCATCCAGAGGGATTCTGGGGCCAACGTCCTGACTTTC.

This chain uses TRBV18 with TRBJ2-7; D not resolved. Trimming cost V 2 bases and J 4 bases, with 9 bases left between them. The germline CDR1 and CDR2 sequences are KGHSH and LQKENI. This CDR3 is 13 amino acids long. This chain's CDR3 is CASSPAAAYEQYF. The CDR3 DNA is TGTGCCAGCTCACCAGCGGCAGCTTACGAGCAGTACTTC.

J is TRBJ1-6 and V is TRBV4-1; D might be TRBD1 (5 bases). This CDR3 spans 16 amino acids. Germline assignment: CDR1 MGHRA and CDR2 YSYEKL. The V end was cut by 0 bases, the J end by 7 bases, with 13 bases between. CDR3: CASSQEFVRANSPLHF. CDR3 in DNA: TGCGCCAGCAGCCAAGAATTCGTCAGGGCCAATTCACCCCTCCACTTT.

This chain uses TRBV11-3 with TRBJ2-1, with TRBD2 matching 7 bases. V lost 5 bases, J lost 9 bases, and 10 bases stayed unmatched. CDR1 and CDR2 from the germline V gene are SGHNT and YENEEA. The CDR3 spans 14 residues. CDR3 coding DNA: TGTGCCAGCAGCCAAGGAAGTGGGGGGGGTGAGCAGTTCTTC. This encodes CASSQGSGGGEQFF.

Judged by abundance, this clone is medium-sized. V and J are TRBV11-3 and TRBJ2-2, with 10 nucleotides matching TRBD1. Germline lookup yields CDR1 SGHNT and CDR2 YENEEA. Trimming took 6 bases from V and 7 from J; bases not matched to a gene: 5. The CDR3 runs 14 residues. The DNA of the CDR3 is TGTGCCAGCAGGGGGACAGGGGTGAGCGGGGAGCTGTTTTTT. It specifies CASRGTGVSGELFF.

The sample holds a few counts of this clone. The rearrangement joins TRBV18 to TRBJ1-1; D not resolved. The length of the CDR3 is 15 residues. Trimming left V 1 base short and J 0 bases short, with 9 bases between. The germline V gene encodes CDR1 KGHSH and CDR2 LQKENI. In nucleotides, the CDR3 is TGTGCCAGCTCACCACAGGAAACCATGAACACTGAAGCTTTCTTT. Protein: CASSPQETMNTEAFF.

This clone is labeled as medium-sized (0.01 to 0.1%). The V and J genes are TRBV9 and TRBJ1-1; a weak D match, TRBD1 (6 bases). Germline CDR1 and CDR2: SGDLS and YYNGEE. V was trimmed by 3 bases and J by 10 bases, leaving 16 bases between them. This CDR3 has 13 residues. As DNA, the CDR3 is TGTGCCAGCAGCGCTTCCGGACAGCATATAGCTTTCTTT. It specifies CASSASGQHIAFF.

The V call is TRBV28, the J call TRBJ1-4; 8 bases match TRBD1. There are 15 residues in the CDR3. The V gene's germline CDR1 is MDHEN and CDR2 SYDVKM. J gave up 5 bases and V 7 bases, and 9 bases lay outside the gene matches. In DNA form, the CDR3 reads TGTGCCAGCACTATCTCCGGGACAGGAAATGAAAAACTGTTTTTT. Amino acid sequence: CASTISGTGNEKLFF.

The CDR3 DNA reads as TGTGCCAGCAGGATGACCGCAGGAAACACCATATATTTT. As protein: CASRMTAGNTIYF. V and J are TRBV27 and TRBJ1-3; no reliable D call. V was clipped by 6 bases and J by 4 bases, with 10 bases between them. The length of the CDR3 is 13 residues. The germline V gene has CDR1 MNHEY and CDR2 SMNVEV (reference sequence).

The V gene is TRBV6-8, the J gene TRBJ2-7; D is tentatively TRBD1 or TRBD2 (6 bases each). Trimming took 10 bases from V and 1 from J, leaving 23 bases between them. The CDR3 totals 16 residues. The V gene's germline CDR1 is MNHGY and CDR2 SAAAGT. The CDR3 spells CATFGGTGGRSYEQYF. CDR3 in DNA: TGTGCCACTTTTGGCGGTACCGGGGGCCGATCCTACGAGCAGTACTTC.

This clone was detected a few times. This rearrangement joins TRBV11-3 to TRBJ2-7; no reliable D call. Germline V gene lookup returns CDR1 SGHNT and CDR2 YENEEA. The CDR3 contains 19 residues. With 5 bases removed from V and 6 bases from J, the gap between germline ends came to 32 bases. This CDR3 is CASSRPFKGLLVPLGEQYF. The CDR3 coding sequence is TGTGCCAGCAGCCGACCGTTTAAGGGCCTCTTAGTACCCCTAGGCGAGCAGTACTTC.

The J gene is TRBJ2-1, the V gene TRBV28; a weak D match, TRBD2 (6 bases). The CDR3 consists of 15 residues. Trimming stripped 3 bases from V and 5 bases from J, with 14 bases between. CDR1 is MDHEN, CDR2 SYDVKM, per germline. The CDR3 DNA sequence: TGTGCCAGCAGTTTTAGCGGTATAACCGACAATGAGCAGTTCTTC. Its protein is CASSFSGITDNEQFF.

This clone was picked up a small number of times. The chain couples TRBV15 to TRBJ1-4; D uncertain. The germline V and J ends were trimmed by 0 bases and 8 bases, with 16 bases remaining between them. CDR1 and CDR2 from the germline V gene are LNHNV and YYDKDF (reference sequence). The CDR3 is 16 amino acids. CDR3 DNA: TGTGCCACCAGCAGAGATCCCCCCTTGTTTGGAGAAAAACTGTTTTTT. Protein product: CATSRDPPLFGEKLFF.

The V and J genes are TRBV30 and TRBJ1-5; no clear D gene. Trimming took off 0 bases at V and 7 bases at J, with 13 bases between the two ends. The CDR3 runs 14 residues. CDR1 is GTSNPN, CDR2 SVGIG, per germline (reference sequence). The CDR3 loop reads CAWSVDGGGQPQHF. In DNA, the CDR3 is TGTGCCTGGAGTGTAGACGGTGGAGGGCAGCCCCAGCATTTT.

This clone is classed as medium-sized. The V gene is TRBV13, the J gene TRBJ1-2, with D tentatively TRBD1 (6 bases). Trimming took off 1 base at V and 6 bases at J, with 12 bases between the two ends. CDR3 length: 14 residues. Germline loops: CDR1 PRHDT, CDR2 FYEKMQ (reference sequence). DNA of the CDR3: TGTGCCAGCAGCTTAGTAACAGGGCGGCATGGCTACACCTTC. Residues: CASSLVTGRHGYTF. Full variable domain (rest looked up from reference TRBV13 and TRBJ1-2): AAGVIQSPRHLIKEKRETATLKCYPIPRHDTVYWYQQGPGQDPQFLISFYEKMQSDKGSIPDRFSAQQFSDYHSELNMSSLELGDSALYFCASSLVTGRHGYTFGSGTRLTVV.

This clone has a handful of counts. The chain carries TRBV10-3 and TRBJ2-7; a weak D match, TRBD1 (5 bases). The CDR3 has 14 amino acids. V was shortened by 2 bases and J by 3 bases, with 11 bases between the two germline ends. Germline CDR1 is ENHRY and CDR2 is SYGVKD. CDR3: CAISEGATNYEQYF. CDR3 coding DNA: TGTGCCATCAGTGAGGGGGCCACCAACTACGAGCAGTACTTC.

This clone showed up just a few times. The rearrangement uses TRBV6-8 and TRBJ2-2, with TRBD2 identical over 9 bases. The CDR3 has 19 residues. The junction had 20 bases not matched to a gene; V was cut back by 8 bases and J by 4 bases. Germline CDR1 MNHGY, CDR2 SAAAGT. The CDR3 nucleotides are TGTGCCAGCCGTCCCCTAGGGAGCGGGGGGATCCGAGGCACCGGGGAGCTGTTTTTT. It translates to CASRPLGSGGIRGTGELFF.

This chain links TRBV28 with TRBJ1-5, with TRBD1 as a possible D gene (5 bases). The V gene lost 2 bases and the J gene lost 4 bases, with 9 bases spanning the gap. Germline CDR1 is MDHEN and CDR2 is SYDVKM. The CDR3 covers 14 residues. This CDR3 reads CASSLRQPNQPQHF. The CDR3 bases are TGTGCCAGCAGTTTACGACAGCCGAATCAGCCCCAGCATTTT. Supplemented by reference TRBV28 and TRBJ1-5, the full variable domain reads DVKVTQSSRYLVKRTGEKVFLECVQDMDHENMFWYRQDPGLGLRLIYFSYDVKMKEKGDIPEGYSVSREKKERFSLILESASTNQTSMYLCASSLRQPNQPQHFGDGTRLSIL.